A selection of T cell receptor beta chains follows, all from one sample in a study of blood T cell repertoires in COVID-19. Measured with immunoSEQ multiplex PCR; TCRdb has only the in-frame clones, and not every one. The sample holds 170,000 or so clones, approximately 86% seen once. Sequenced sample: peripheral blood. Receptor source: a man in his forties with active or convalescent COVID-19. Both conserved end residues are trimmed from each CDR3. A D gene is named only where the DNA matches it firmly.

TRBJ1-1 | TRBV27 | NA | ASSLSGGNEAF
TRBJ2-1 | TRBV25-1 | NA | ASSDRGGAYNEQF
TRBJ2-2 | TRBV5-5 | TRBD1 | ASSLGDRDTGELF
TRBJ2-1 | TRBV7-6 | TRBD2 | ASSLRASGGPDNEQF
TRBJ2-7 | TRBV11-2 | TRBD2 | ASSKRLAGYDEQY
TRBJ2-6 | TRBV2 | TRBD1 | ASSDRGRSGANVLT
TRBJ1-2 | TRBV28 | NA | ASSLGRAVRGYT
TRBJ1-1 | TRBV5-8 | NA | AGGVGALNTEAF
TRBJ1-4 | TRBV5-3 | TRBD1 | ARSLPKGQGNEKLF
TRBJ1-5 | TRBV19 | TRBD1 | ASSMRAGGSPQH
TRBJ1-1 | TRBV18 | NA | ASSADSDMNTEAF
TRBJ2-7 | TRBV28 | NA | ASSLWGANEQY
TRBJ2-7 | TRBV2 | NA | ASRGAEGTYEQY
TRBJ1-1 | TRBV6-2/TRBV6-3 | TRBD1 | ASSRGQGLNTEAF
TRBJ1-1 | TRBV5-1 | NA | ASSSPGLLTEAF
TRBJ2-7 | TRBV7-9 | TRBD2 | ASRGLAGAFYEQY
TRBJ2-3 | TRBV27 | NA | ASSLSNLARPTDTQY
TRBJ2-7 | TRBV10-1 | TRBD1 | AKPRGQGPYEQY
TRBJ1-2 | TRBV11-2 | NA | ASSIVGGSYGYT
TRBJ1-2 | TRBV6-2/TRBV6-3 | TRBD1 | ASSYSIQGAAPSHPYGYT
TRBJ1-5 | TRBV6-5 | NA | ASSYSEGDQPQH
TRBJ1-1 | TRBV3-1/TRBV3-2 | NA | ASSPRGRWRTEAF
TRBJ2-2 | TRBV6-4 | NA | ASSGTGNTGELF
TRBJ2-3 | TRBV7-3 | NA | ASSLPGTDTQY
TRBJ1-1 | TRBV30 | NA | AWSGQEAF
TRBJ2-7 | TRBV29-1 | TRBD1 | SVGWDRGQDEQY
TRBJ2-2 | TRBV2 | TRBD1 | ASIRDRDTGELF
TRBJ2-4 | TRBV4-3 | NA | ASSQDLSVAVQY
TRBJ1-4 | TRBV7-9 | TRBD1 | ASSSQGAEELF
TRBJ2-7 | TRBV27 | TRBD2 | AMSSGERYEQY
TRBJ2-1 | TRBV10-3 | NA | AISDEFNEQF
TRBJ2-2 | TRBV10-3 | TRBD2 | ATRLAGTGELF
TRBJ2-1 | TRBV5-5 | NA | ASSLYEQINNEQF